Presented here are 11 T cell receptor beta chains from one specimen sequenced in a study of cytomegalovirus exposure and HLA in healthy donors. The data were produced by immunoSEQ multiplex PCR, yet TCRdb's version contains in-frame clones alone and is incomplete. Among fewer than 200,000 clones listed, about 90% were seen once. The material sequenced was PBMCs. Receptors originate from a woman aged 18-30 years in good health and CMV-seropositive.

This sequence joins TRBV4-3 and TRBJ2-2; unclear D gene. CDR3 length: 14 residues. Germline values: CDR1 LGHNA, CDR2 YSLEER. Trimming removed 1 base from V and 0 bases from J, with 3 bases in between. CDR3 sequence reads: CASSQVSNTGELFF. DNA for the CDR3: TGCGCCAGCAGCCAAGTCTCGAACACCGGGGAGCTGTTTTTT.

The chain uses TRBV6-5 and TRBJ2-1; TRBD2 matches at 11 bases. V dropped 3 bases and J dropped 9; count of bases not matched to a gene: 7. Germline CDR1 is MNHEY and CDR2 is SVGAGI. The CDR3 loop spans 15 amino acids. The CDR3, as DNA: TGTGCCAGCAGTTATCTTAGCGGGGGGGCTGGTGAGCAGTTCTTC. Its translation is CASSYLSGGAGEQFF.

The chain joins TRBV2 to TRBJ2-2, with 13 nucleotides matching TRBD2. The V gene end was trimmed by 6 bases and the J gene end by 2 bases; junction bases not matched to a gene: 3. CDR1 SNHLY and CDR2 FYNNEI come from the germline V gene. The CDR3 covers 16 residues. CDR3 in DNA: TGTGCCAGCAGAGGGACTAGCGGGGATAACACCGGGGAGCTGTTTTTT. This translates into CASRGTSGDNTGELFF.

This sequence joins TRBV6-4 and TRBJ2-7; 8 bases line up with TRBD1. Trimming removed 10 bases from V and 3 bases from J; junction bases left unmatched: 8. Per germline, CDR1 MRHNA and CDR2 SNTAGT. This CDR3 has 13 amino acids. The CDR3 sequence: CATLDRAYYEQYF. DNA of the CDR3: TGTGCCACCCTGGACAGGGCCTACTACGAGCAGTACTTC.

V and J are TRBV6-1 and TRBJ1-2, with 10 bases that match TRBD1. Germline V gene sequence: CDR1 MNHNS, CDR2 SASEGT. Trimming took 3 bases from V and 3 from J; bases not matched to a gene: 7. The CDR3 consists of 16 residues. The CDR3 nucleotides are TGTGCCAGCAGTGAGACTTGGACAGGGGGTCACTATGGCTACACCTTC. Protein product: CASSETWTGGHYGYTF.

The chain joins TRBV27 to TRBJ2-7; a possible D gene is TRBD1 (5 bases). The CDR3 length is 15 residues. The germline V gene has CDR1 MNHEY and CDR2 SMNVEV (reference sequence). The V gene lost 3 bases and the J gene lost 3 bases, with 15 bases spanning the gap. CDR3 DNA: TGTGCCAGCAGTTTCTCCATCGGACAAGTCTACGAGCAGTACTTC. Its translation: CASSFSIGQVYEQYF.

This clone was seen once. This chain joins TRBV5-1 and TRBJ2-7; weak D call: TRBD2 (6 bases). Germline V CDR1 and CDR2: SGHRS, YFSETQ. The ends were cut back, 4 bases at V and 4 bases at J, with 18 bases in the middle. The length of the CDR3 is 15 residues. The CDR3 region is CASSPGGTGSYEQYF. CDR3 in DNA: TGCGCCAGCAGCCCCGGGGGAACCGGGTCATACGAGCAGTACTTC.

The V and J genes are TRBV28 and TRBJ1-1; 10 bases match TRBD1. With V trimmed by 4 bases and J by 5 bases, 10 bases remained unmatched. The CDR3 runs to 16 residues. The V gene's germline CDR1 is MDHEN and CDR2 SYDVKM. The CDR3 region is CASSSWTGGRRTEAFF. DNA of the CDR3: TGTGCCAGCAGTTCATGGACAGGGGGGCGTCGAACTGAAGCTTTCTTT.

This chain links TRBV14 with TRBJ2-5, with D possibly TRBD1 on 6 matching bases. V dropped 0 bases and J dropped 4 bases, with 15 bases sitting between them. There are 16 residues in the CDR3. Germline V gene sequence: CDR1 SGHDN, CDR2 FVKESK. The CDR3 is CASSQDLWQGSETQYF. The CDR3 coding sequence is TGTGCCAGCAGCCAAGATCTTTGGCAGGGGTCAGAGACCCAGTACTTC.

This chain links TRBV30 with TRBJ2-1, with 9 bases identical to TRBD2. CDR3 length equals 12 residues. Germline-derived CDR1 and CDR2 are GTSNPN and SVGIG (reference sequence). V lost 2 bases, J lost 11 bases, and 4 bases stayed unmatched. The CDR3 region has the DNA TGTGCCTGGAGTACGACTAGCGGTAAGCAGTTCTTC. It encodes CAWSTTSGKQFF.

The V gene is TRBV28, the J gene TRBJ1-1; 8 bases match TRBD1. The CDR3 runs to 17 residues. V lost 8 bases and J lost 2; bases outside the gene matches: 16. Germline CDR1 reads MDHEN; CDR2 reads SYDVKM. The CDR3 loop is CASDGTGPGGFNTEAFF. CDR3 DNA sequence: TGTGCCAGCGACGGGACAGGACCCGGGGGGTTCAACACTGAAGCTTTCTTT.